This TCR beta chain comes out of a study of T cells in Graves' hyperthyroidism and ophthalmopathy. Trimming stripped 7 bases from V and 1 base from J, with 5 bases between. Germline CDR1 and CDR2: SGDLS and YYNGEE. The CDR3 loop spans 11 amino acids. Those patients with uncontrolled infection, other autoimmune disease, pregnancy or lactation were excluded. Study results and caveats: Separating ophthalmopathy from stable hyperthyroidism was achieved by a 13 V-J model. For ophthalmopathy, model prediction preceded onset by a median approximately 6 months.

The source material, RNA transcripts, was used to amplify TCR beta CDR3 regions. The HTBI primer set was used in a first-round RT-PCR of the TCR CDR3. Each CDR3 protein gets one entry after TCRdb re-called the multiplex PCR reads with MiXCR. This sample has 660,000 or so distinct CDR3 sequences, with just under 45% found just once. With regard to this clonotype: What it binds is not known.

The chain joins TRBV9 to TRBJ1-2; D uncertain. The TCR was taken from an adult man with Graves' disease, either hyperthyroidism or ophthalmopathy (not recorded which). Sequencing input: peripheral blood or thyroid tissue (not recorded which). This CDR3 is CASVYNYGYTF. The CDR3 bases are TGTGCCAGCGTTTATAACTATGGCTACACCTTC.